Detailed here is one T cell receptor beta chain. CDR3 length equals 23 residues. V was cut by 1 base and J by 1 base, with 34 bases left in between. Germline CDR1 KGHSH, CDR2 LQKENI. The source of the sample is a study of blood T cell repertoires in COVID-19. As for the study in general: Acute and convalescent COVID-19 specimens originated in the United States, Italy and Spain. Sample material is recorded as cDNA or gDNA derived from T cells, B-cell-depleted T cells, or PBMCs.

Original handling: Estimated nucleated cell counts came from reference gene primer amplification. The table came from immunoSEQ multiplex PCR; TCRdb's copy has only in-frame clones and leaves some out. That table supplies the V and J calls and clone size; D and trimming were determined from the DNA. The sample yields about 140,000 clones, about three quarters seen once. This clonotype was sampled from a woman aged 45 to 65 with active or convalescent COVID-19. What was sequenced was peripheral blood. The V call is TRBV18, the J call TRBJ1-2; D gene unclear. Written as DNA, the CDR3 is TGTGCCAGCTCACCACTCAACGGGGTTCCCGGGGTACCTTTGGGAAGTCTTAACTATGGCTACACCTTC. This encodes CASSPLNGVPGVPLGSLNYGYTF.